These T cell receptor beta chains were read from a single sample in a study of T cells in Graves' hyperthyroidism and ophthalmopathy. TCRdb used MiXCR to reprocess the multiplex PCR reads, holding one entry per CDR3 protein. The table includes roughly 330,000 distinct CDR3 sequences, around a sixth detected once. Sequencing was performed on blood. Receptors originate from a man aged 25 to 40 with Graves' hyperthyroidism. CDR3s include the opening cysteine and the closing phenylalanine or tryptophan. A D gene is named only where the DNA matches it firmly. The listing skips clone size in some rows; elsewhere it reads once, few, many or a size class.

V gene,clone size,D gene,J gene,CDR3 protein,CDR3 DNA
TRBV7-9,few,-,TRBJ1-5,CASSGRDQQPQHF,TGTGCCAGCAGCGGCAGGGACCAACAGCCCCAGCATTTT
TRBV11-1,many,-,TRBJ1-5,CASSLRDSNQPQHF,TGTGCCAGCAGCCTCCGGGACAGCAATCAGCCCCAGCATTTT
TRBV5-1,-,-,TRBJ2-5,CASSLAGRTEETQYF,TGCGCCAGCAGCTTGGCCGGCAGGACAGAAGAGACCCAGTACTTC
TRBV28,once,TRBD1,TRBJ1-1,CASSVPVGQGAWTEAFF,TGTGCCAGCAGTGTTCCTGTGGGACAGGGGGCTTGGACTGAAGCTTTCTTT
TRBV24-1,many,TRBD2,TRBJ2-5,CATSDTASGSSPHQETQYF,TGTGCCACCAGTGATACTGCTAGCGGGAGCTCCCCCCACCAAGAGACCCAGTACTTC
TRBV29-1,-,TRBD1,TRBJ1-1,CSVVSGGVRRAFF,TGCAGCGTTGTCTCAGGGGGCGTCAGGCGGGCTTTCTTT
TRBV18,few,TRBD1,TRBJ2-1,CASSPLGQNNNEQFF,TGTGCCAGCTCACCCCTGGGACAGAACAACAATGAGCAGTTCTTC
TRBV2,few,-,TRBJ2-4,CAGSMEAKNIQYF,TGTGCCGGATCCATGGAAGCCAAAAACATTCAGTACTTC
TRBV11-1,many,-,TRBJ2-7,CASSFGTDYEQYF,TGTGCCAGCAGCTTTGGGACGGACTACGAGCAGTACTTC
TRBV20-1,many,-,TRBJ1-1,CSASGGQNTEAFF,TGCAGTGCTAGTGGGGGGCAGAACACTGAAGCTTTCTTT